This entry concerns a single T cell receptor (beta chain). The CDR3 has 14 residues. Germline V lookup: CDR1 KGHSH, CDR2 LQKENI. Losses at the gene ends were 8 bases for V and 3 bases for J; bases not matched to a gene: 7. These data come from a study of blood T cell repertoires in COVID-19. Study summary: The United States, Italy and Spain provided the acute and convalescent COVID-19 samples. The cDNA or gDNA used as material had been derived from T cells, B-cell-depleted T cells, or PBMCs.

While infection was still active, Seattle patients were enrolled and then followed longitudinally. As handled by the study authors: Estimated nucleated cell counts came from reference gene primer amplification. Generated by immunoSEQ multiplex PCR, the TCRdb table keeps only in-frame clones and is missing some. V and J calls and clone size come straight from that table; D and trimming were deduced from the DNA. The sample holds almost 300,000 clones; roughly 91% are singletons and the top ten take 11%. The sequencing sample was made of peripheral blood. The sequence came from a young woman with COVID-19, enrolled during active disease. This sequence joins TRBV18 and TRBJ2-7; TRBD2 matches 10 bases. The CDR3 protein is CASTLAGALYEQYF. In nucleotides, the CDR3 is TGTGCCAGCACCCTAGCGGGGGCCCTCTACGAGCAGTACTTC.